These 11 T cell receptor beta chains came from one sample sequenced in a study of T cells in women clearing cervical HPV infection. Data came from immunoSEQ multiplex PCR; TCRdb stores just in-frame clones and leaves some out. The ten top clones account for around 5.8%, within a sample of about 40,000 clones. Material: blood buffy coat. Receptors originate from a woman between 18 and 70 years old with a cervical HPV16 infection that either progressed to CIN3+ or cleared (not recorded which).

About this clone: The CDR3 end falls 3 residues outside the read, so it is completed with the germline J gene. The V gene is TRBV19, the J gene TRBJ2-7; no clear D gene. V lost 5 bases and J lost 3, with 8 bases in between. The CDR3 has 12 residues. The V gene's germline CDR1 is LNHDA and CDR2 SQIVND (reference sequence). The CDR3: CASSFFGYEQYF. The sequenced part of the CDR3 DNA is TGTGCCAGTAGTTTTTTCGGCTACGAG.

Turning to this clone: One junction end disagrees with the germline gene, perhaps due to a read error. CDR3 DNA, as far as it was read: TGCGCCAGCAGCTCCACTGCCGGGACCGGGGAG. Protein product: CASSSTAGTGE. The full CDR3 sequence reads CASSSTAGTGELFF. The chain carries TRBV4-2 and TRBJ2-2; no reliable D call. The missing CDR3 end, 3 residues past where the read stops, is filled in from the germline J gene. The CDR3 extends over 14 amino acids. Per germline, CDR1 LGHNA and CDR2 YNFKEQ.

In the case of this clone: The read ends 3 residues shy of where the CDR3 ends; the end is completed using the germline J gene. The J gene is TRBJ2-3, the V gene TRBV18; D may be TRBD1 (7 bases). Germline V gene data show CDR1 as KGHSH and CDR2 as LQKENI. The length of the CDR3 is 14 residues. The CDR3 sequence is CASRRDSPSGAQYF. Incomplete CDR3 DNA: TGTGCCAGCCGCCGGGACAGCCCCTCGGGGGCG. The complete variable domain, with remaining parts taken from reference TRBV18 and TRBJ2-3, reads NAGVMQNPRHLVRRRGQEARLRCSPMKGHSHVYWYRQLPEEGLKFMVYLQKENIIDESGMPKERFSAEFPKEGPSILRIQQVVRGDSAAYFCASRRDSPSGAQYFGPGTRLTVL.

The CDR3: CASNPAGLPFSGANVLTF. The part of the CDR3 DNA that was read is TGTGCCAGTAACCCGGCGGGCCTCCCGTTCTCTGGGGCCAACGTC. This chain uses TRBV19 with TRBJ2-6, with a weak D call TRBD2 (5 bases). Read coverage stops 3 residues before the CDR3 terminus; the germline J gene supplies the remainder. The CDR3 extends over 18 amino acids. Trimming stripped 7 bases from V and 0 bases from J, with 19 bases between. Germline loops: CDR1 LNHDA, CDR2 SQIVND (reference sequence).

About this clone: The read terminates 3 residues ahead of where the CDR3 ends, so the germline J gene completes it. The chain carries TRBV19 and TRBJ1-1, with 9 bases aligning to TRBD1. Germline V gene lookup returns CDR1 LNHDA and CDR2 SQIVND (reference sequence). The CDR3 totals 13 residues. The sequenced CDR3 bases are TGTGCCAGTAGTCCCGGGACAGGGTACGAA. Translating gives CASSPGTGYE. The full CDR3 sequence reads CASSPGTGYEAFF. Full variable domain (remainder filled in from reference TRBV19 and TRBJ1-1): DGGITQSPKYLFRKEGQNVTLSCEQNLNHDAMYWYRQDPGQGLRLIYYSQIVNDFQKGDIAEGYSVSREKKESFPLTVTSAQKNPTAFYLCASSPGTGYEAFFGQGTRLTVV.

Regarding this clone: The sequenced fragment ends 3 residues before the CDR3 boundary, so the rest is inferred from the germline J gene. This sequence joins TRBV4-1 and TRBJ2-3; 9 bases are shared with TRBD2. J was trimmed by 3 bases and V by 2 bases; bases with no gene match: 9. This CDR3 comprises 17 residues. Germline V gene lookup returns CDR1 MGHRA and CDR2 YSYEKL. The CDR3 region is CASSQTPAGGLTDTQYF. CDR3 bases read: TGCGCCAGCAGCCAAACCCCGGCGGGAGGGCTAACAGATACG.

On this clone itself: The CDR3 extends 3 residues past the end of the read, so its final part is completed from the germline J gene. The chain couples TRBV19 to TRBJ1-2; 8 bases match TRBD1. This CDR3 region has 14 residues. The V gene end was trimmed by 3 bases and the J gene end by 6 bases; junction bases not matched to a gene: 6. CDR1 is LNHDA and CDR2 is SQIVND in the germline V gene (reference sequence). The part of the CDR3 DNA that was read is TGTGCCAGTAGTATTGGACAGGGCGTTAATGGC. This gives the protein CASSIGQGVNG. The CDR3 in full is CASSIGQGVNGYTF.

Regarding this clone: The CDR3 extends 3 residues past the end of the read, so its final part is completed from the germline J gene. This rearrangement joins TRBV9 to TRBJ2-1; D gene unclear. Trimming removed 3 bases at V and 8 bases at J, with 9 bases between. CDR3 length: 12 amino acids. Germline CDR1 is SGDLS and CDR2 is YYNGEE. The CDR3 here is CASSAPVDEQFF. The sequenced part of the CDR3 DNA is TGTGCCAGCAGCGCCCCCGTCGATGAG.

CDR3 DNA (partial): TGTGCCTGGGGAAGGGCCTACGAG. Protein sequence: CAWGRAYE. The entire CDR3 reads CAWGRAYEQYF. This sequence joins TRBV30 and TRBJ2-7; no reliable D call. The missing CDR3 end, 3 residues past where the read stops, is filled in from the germline J gene. Germline lookup yields CDR1 GTSNPN and CDR2 SVGIG (reference sequence). V lost 5 bases and J 2 bases, leaving 7 bases between the germline ends. This CDR3 contains 11 residues.

Notes on this clone: Read coverage stops 3 residues before the CDR3 terminus; the germline J gene supplies the remainder. The chain links TRBV29-1 to TRBJ2-7, with 11 bases identical to TRBD1. Trimming cost V 3 bases and J 6 bases; bases outside gene matches: 4. There are 13 residues in the CDR3. Germline loops: CDR1 SQVTM, CDR2 ANQGSEA. CDR3 DNA (partial): TGCAGCGTTGACGGGACAGGGGGGGGCGAG. Translation gives CSVDGTGGGE. The complete CDR3 reads CSVDGTGGGEQYF.

Notes on this clone: Read sequence stops 3 residues before the CDR3 end, and the germline J gene provides the missing end. The J gene is TRBJ2-7, the V gene TRBV27, with D possibly being TRBD2 (5 bases). V lost 2 bases, J lost 3 bases, and 8 bases lay in between. The CDR3 contains 13 residues. The germline gives CDR1 MNHEY, CDR2 SMNVEV (reference sequence). The covered CDR3 bases are TGTGCCAGCAGTTTACGAACTAGCTACGAG. As protein: CASSLRTSYE. The CDR3 reads in full as CASSLRTSYEQYF.